This TCR beta chain came from a study of blood T cell repertoires in COVID-19. Study-level information: Researchers got acute and convalescent COVID-19 samples from the United States, Italy and Spain. PBMCs, B-cell-depleted T cells, or T cells were the source of the cDNA or gDNA that made up the material.

Per the original methods: Reference gene primer amplification gave estimated nucleated cell counts. Measured with immunoSEQ multiplex PCR; TCRdb has only the in-frame clones, and not every one. The D gene and trimming were derived from the DNA, and the V and J assignments and clone size from that table. The sample lists roughly 190,000 clones; 70% to 90% were seen once. There are 15 residues in the CDR3. From germline, CDR1 is SQVTM and CDR2 ANQGSEA. The V segment lost 3 bases and the J segment 5 bases; nucleotides outside the gene matches: 6. Cohort allocation depended upon clinical history that participants reported.

Sequencing was performed on PBMCs or T cells enriched from blood (not recorded which). This sequence originates from a woman between 40 and 50 years old in a cohort exposed to, infected with or recovered from COVID-19 (not recorded which). The genes are TRBV29-1 and TRBJ2-1; 11 bases line up with TRBD2. This chain's CDR3 is CSVDFLAGGNNEQFF. CDR3 sequence (DNA): TGCAGCGTTGATTTCCTAGCGGGGGGAAACAATGAGCAGTTCTTC.